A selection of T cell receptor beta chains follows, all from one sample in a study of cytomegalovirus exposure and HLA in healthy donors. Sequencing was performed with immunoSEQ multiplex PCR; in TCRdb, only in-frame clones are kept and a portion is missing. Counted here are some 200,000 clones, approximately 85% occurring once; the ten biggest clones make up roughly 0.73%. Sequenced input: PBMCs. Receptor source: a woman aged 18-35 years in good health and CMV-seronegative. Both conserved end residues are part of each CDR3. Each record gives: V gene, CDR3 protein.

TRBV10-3,CAISERTGGSGEAFF
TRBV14,CASSQERGETQYF
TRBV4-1,CASSHVTPGQGTYEQYF
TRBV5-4,CASSLGGEQFF
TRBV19,CASSNIQGDSYEQYF
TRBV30,CAWSVSQGSTREQYF
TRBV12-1,CASSQPPGRGLQTQYF
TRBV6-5,CASSRTREAQPQHF
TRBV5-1,CASSPQSVTEAFF
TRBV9,CASSVSGGGSTDTQYF
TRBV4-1,CASSQDGTVTTNEKLFF
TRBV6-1,CASSEAWGGSYEQYF
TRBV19,CASSMGYRGQGLRETQYF
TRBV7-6,CASSLTVSGRAGEQYF
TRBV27,CASSLGLAGMTYEQYF
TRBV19,CASSMTDNRYYGCTF
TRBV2,CASKAGKGTDTQYF
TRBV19,CASSMGLTYEQYF
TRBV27,CASSLSAGASYEQYF
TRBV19,CASSPRTGDSPLHF
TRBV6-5,CASSYWGGQPQHF
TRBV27,CASPTEDGYTF
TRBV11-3,CASSLASGQGDAQETQYF
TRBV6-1,CASSEEWSARSDTQYF
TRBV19,CASKKDSGNQPQHF
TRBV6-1,CASSDAGDTEAFF
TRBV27,CASSSRGSPYNEQFF
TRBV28,CASSEGNTEAFF
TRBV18,CASSPGTVRFYGYTF
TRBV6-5,CASSPGSSGANVLTF
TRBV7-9,CASSLAGTEEAFF
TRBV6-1,CASSAPGLANPNTGELFF
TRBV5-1,CASSQGHPEAFF
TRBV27,CASSLGTSGTDTQYF
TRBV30,CAWWDSHEQFF
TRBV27,CASSLRAGELFF
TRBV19,CASSIPQTGNQPQHF
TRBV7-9,CASSLEEGTVVF
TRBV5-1,CASSLAGGTDTQYF
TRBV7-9,CASSSYTGTATETQYF
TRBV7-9,CASSLQGLAYEQYF
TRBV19,CASSPKTGFSNQPQHF